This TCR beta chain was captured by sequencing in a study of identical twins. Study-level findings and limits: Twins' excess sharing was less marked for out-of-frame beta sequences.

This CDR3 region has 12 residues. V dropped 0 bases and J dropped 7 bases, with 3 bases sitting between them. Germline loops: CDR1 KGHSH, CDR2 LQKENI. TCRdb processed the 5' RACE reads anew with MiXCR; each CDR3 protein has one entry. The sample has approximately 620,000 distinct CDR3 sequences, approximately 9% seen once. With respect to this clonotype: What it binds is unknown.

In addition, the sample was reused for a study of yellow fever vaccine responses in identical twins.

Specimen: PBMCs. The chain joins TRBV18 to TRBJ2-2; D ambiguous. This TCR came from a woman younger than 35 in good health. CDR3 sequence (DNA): TGTGCCAGCTCACCACCGAACGGGGAGCTGTTTTTT. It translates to CASSPPNGELFF. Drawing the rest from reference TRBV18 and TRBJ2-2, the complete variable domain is NAGVMQNPRHLVRRRGQEARLRCSPMKGHSHVYWYRQLPEEGLKFMVYLQKENIIDESGMPKERFSAEFPKEGPSILRIQQVVRGDSAAYFCASSPPNGELFFGEGSRLTVL.